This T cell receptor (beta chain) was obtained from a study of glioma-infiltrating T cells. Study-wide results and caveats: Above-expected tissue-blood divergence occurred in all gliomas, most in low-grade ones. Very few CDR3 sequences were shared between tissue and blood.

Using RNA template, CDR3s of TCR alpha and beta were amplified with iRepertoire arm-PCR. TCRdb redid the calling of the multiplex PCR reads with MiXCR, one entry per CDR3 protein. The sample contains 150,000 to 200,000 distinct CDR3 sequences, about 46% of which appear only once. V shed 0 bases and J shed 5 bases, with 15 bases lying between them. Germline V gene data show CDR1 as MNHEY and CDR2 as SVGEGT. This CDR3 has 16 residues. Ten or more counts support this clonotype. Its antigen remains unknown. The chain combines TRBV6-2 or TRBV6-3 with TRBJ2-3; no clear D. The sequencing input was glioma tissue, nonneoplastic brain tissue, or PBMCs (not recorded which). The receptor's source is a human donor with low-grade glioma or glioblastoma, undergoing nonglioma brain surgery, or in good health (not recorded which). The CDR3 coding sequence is TGTGCCAGCAGTTACTCGATGTCTCCAGACCAAGATACGCAGTATTTT. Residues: CASSYSMSPDQDTQYF.